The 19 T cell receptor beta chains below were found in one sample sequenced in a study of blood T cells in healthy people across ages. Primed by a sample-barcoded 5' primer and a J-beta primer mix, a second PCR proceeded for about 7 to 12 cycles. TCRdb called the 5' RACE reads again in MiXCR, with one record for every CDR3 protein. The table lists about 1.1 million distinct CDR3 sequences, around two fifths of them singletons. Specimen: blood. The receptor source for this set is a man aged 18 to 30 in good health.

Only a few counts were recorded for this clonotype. The CDR3 sequence is CASGLAGADEQFF. The CDR3 DNA reads as TGTGCTAGTGGTTTAGCAGGGGCCGATGAGCAGTTCTTC. The V gene is TRBV12-5, the J gene TRBJ2-1, with D maybe TRBD1 (6 bases). CDR1 is LGHNT and CDR2 is FRNRAP in the germline V gene. The CDR3 runs 13 residues. Trimming took 3 bases from V and 8 from J, leaving 11 bases between them.

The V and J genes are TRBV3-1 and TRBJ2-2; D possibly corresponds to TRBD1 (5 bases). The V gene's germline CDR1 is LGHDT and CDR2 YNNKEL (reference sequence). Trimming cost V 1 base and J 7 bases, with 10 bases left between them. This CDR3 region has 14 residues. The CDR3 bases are TGTGCCAGCAGCCAAGGAGAAGGGGTCGGGGAGCTGTTTTTT. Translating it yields CASSQGEGVGELFF.

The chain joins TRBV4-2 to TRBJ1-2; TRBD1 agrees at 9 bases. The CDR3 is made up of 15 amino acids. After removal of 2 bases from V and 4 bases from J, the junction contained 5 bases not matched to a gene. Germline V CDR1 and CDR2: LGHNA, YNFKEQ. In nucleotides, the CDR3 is TGTGCCAGCAGCCAAACCCCGACAGGGGGCTATGGCTACACCTTC. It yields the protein CASSQTPTGGYGYTF.

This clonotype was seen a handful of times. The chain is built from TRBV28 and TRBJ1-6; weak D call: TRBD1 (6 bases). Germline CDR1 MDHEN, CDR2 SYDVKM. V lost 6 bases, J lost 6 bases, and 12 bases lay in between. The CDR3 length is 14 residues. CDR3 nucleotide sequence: TGTGCCAGCAGAGGACAGCGGCCTAATTCACCCCTCCACTTT. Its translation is CASRGQRPNSPLHF. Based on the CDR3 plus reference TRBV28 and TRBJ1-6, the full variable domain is DVKVTQSSRYLVKRTGEKVFLECVQDMDHENMFWYRQDPGLGLRLIYFSYDVKMKEKGDIPEGYSVSREKKERFSLILESASTNQTSMYLCASRGQRPNSPLHFGNGTRLTVT.

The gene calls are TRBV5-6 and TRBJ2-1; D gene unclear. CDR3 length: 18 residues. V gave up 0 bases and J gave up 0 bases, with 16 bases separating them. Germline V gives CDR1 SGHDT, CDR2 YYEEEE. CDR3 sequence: CASSLDLRHSSSYNEQFF. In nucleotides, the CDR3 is TGTGCCAGCAGCTTGGATTTAAGACACTCGAGCTCCTACAATGAGCAGTTCTTC.

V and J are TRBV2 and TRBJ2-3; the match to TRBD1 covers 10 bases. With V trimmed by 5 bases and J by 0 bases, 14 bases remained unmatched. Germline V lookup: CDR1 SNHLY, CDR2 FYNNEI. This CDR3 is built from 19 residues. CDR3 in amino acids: CASSSPGQGTPSSTDTQYF. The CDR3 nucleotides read TGTGCCAGCAGTTCGCCGGGACAGGGGACTCCATCTAGCACAGATACGCAGTATTTT.

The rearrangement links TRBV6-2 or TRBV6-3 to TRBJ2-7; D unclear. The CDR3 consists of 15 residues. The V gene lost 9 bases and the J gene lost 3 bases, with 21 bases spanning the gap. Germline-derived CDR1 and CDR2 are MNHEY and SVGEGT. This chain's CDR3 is CARSRLVERLYEQYF. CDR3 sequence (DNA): TGTGCCAGAAGCCGCCTGGTCGAGAGACTCTACGAGCAGTACTTC.

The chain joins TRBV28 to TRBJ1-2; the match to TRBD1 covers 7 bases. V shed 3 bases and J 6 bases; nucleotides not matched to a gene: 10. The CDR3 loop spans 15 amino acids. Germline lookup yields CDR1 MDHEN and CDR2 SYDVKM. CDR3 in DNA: TGTGCCAGCAGTTTTTATGGGGACAGTACCGATGGCTACACCTTC. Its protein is CASSFYGDSTDGYTF.

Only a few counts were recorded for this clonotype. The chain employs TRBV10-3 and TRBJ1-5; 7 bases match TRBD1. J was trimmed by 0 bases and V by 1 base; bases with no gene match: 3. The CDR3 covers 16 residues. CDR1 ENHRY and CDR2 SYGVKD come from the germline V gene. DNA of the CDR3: TGTGCCATCAGTGAGTATTGGGACAGTAGCAATCAGCCCCAGCATTTT. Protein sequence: CAISEYWDSSNQPQHF.

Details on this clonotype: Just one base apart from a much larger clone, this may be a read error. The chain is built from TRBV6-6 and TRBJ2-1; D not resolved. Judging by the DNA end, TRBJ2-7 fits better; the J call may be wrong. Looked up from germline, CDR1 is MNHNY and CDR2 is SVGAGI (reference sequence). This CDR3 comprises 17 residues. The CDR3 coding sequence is TGTGCCAGCAGTTCCCCGACCCGAGATCGCTCCTACAATGAGCAGTACTTC. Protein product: CASSSPTRDRSYNEQYF.

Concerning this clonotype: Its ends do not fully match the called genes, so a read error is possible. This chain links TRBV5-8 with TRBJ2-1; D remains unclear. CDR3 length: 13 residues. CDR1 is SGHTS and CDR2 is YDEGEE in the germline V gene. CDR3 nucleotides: TGTGCCAGCAGCTCGGACCGTAACAATGGGCAGTTCTTC. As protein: CASSSDRNNGQFF.

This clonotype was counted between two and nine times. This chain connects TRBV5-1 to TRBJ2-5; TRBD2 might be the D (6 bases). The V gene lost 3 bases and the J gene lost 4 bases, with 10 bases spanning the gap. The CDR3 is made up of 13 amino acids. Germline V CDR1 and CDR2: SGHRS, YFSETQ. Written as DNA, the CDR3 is TGCGCCAGCAGCTGGGAGGAGACAGAGACCCAGTACTTC. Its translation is CASSWEETETQYF.

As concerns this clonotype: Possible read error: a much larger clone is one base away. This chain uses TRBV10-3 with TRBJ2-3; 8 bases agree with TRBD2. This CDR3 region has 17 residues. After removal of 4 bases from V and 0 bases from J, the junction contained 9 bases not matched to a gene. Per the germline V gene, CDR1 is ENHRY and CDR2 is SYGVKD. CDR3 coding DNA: TGTGCCATCAGTGGCCAGCGGGGGACATCTAGCACAGATACGCAGTATTTT. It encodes CAISGQRGTSSTDTQYF.

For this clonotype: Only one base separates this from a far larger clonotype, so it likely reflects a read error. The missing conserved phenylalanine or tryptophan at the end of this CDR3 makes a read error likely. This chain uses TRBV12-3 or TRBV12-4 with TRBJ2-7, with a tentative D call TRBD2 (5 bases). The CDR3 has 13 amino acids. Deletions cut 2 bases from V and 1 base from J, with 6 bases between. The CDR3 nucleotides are TGTGCCAGCAGTTTAACGGGATCCTACGAGCAGTACCTC. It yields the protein CASSLTGSYEQYL.

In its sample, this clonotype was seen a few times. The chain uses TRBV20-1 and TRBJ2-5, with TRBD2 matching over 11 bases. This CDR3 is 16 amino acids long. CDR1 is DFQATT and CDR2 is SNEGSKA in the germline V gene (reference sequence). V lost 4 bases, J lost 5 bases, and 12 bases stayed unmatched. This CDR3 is CSAKEPNSGGAETQYF. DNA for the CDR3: TGCAGTGCTAAAGAACCGAATAGCGGGGGGGCGGAGACCCAGTACTTC.

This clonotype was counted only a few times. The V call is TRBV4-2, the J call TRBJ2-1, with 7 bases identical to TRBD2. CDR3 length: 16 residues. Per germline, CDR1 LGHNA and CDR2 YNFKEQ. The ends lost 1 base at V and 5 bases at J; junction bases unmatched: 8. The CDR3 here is CASSQAQAGRDNEQFF. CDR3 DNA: TGTGCCAGCAGCCAAGCTCAAGCGGGGAGAGACAATGAGCAGTTCTTC.

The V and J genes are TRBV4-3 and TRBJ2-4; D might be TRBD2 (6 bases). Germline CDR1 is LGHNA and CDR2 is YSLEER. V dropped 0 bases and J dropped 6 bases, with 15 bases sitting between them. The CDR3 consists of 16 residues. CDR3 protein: CASSQELGGWGNIQYF. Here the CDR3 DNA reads TGCGCCAGCAGCCAAGAGTTGGGGGGATGGGGAAACATTCAGTACTTC.

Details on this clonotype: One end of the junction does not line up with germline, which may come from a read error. The CDR3 is CASGFEGASTDTQYF. DNA for the CDR3: TGTGCCAGCGGTTTTGAGGGGGCGAGCACAGATACGCAGTATTTT. The J gene is TRBJ2-3, the V gene TRBV27, with 7 nucleotides matching TRBD1. Per the germline V gene, CDR1 is MNHEY and CDR2 is SMNVEV (reference sequence). The CDR3 loop spans 15 amino acids.

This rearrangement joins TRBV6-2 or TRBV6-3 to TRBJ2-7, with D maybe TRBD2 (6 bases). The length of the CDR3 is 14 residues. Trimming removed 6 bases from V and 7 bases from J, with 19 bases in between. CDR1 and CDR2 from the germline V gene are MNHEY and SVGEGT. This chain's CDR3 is CASSQWGEYNEQYF. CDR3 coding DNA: TGTGCCAGCAGCCAGTGGGGGGAATACAATGAGCAGTACTTC.